Shown below are 17 T cell receptor beta chains from a single sample sequenced in a study of shared T cell receptors in the human thymus. TCRdb's table, derived via immunoSEQ multiplex PCR, lists solely in-frame clones and lacks some. This table holds under 850,000 clones, 88% found once. This sample was shared with a second study, whose subject was human thymus T cells.

The sequenced material came from thymocytes. Receptor source: a boy younger than two with a congenital heart defect.

This clone was seen a handful of times. The chain is built from TRBV28 and TRBJ2-1; TRBD2 matches 12 bases. Unmatched junction bases numbered 9, after V lost 6 bases and J lost 6 bases. Germline V gene lookup returns CDR1 MDHEN and CDR2 SYDVKM. The CDR3 covers 16 residues. CDR3 bases: TGTGCCAGCAGCGACTGGACTAGCGGGATTGGCAATGAGCAGTTCTTC. Translated, it gives CASSDWTSGIGNEQFF.

The chain recombines TRBV6-6 with TRBJ1-1; 8 bases align to TRBD1. The CDR3 runs 14 residues. Unmatched junction bases numbered 8, after V lost 5 bases and J lost 6 bases. Germline values: CDR1 MNHNY, CDR2 SVGAGI (reference sequence). CDR3 amino acids: CASSPWTGQPEAFF. The CDR3 DNA reads as TGTGCCAGCAGTCCCTGGACAGGGCAGCCTGAAGCTTTCTTT.

This clone showed up just a few times. The V gene is TRBV4-3, the J gene TRBJ2-6; D is perhaps TRBD2 (5 bases). Deletions cut 3 bases from V and 0 bases from J, with 15 bases between. This CDR3 has 18 residues. Germline V CDR1 and CDR2: LGHNA, YSLEER. For the CDR3, the DNA is TGCGCCAGCAGCCATCTAGACGGAGGTAGCTCTGGGGCCAACGTCCTGACTTTC. Protein product: CASSHLDGGSSGANVLTF.

The chain links TRBV4-1 to TRBJ1-5; D remains unclear. The germline V gene encodes CDR1 MGHRA and CDR2 YSYEKL. There are 15 residues in the CDR3. Trimming cost V 5 bases and J 1 base, with 12 bases left between them. The CDR3 coding sequence is TGCGCCAGCAGCGCCGGCGGCCCCAGCAATCAGCCCCAGCATTTT. Translating it yields CASSAGGPSNQPQHF.

This chain connects TRBV19 to TRBJ2-7; D possibly corresponds to TRBD1 (5 bases). The CDR3 is 14 amino acids. The germline V gene has CDR1 LNHDA and CDR2 SQIVND (reference sequence). Trimming took 7 bases from V and 3 from J, leaving 16 bases between them. The CDR3: CASKETVRHYEQYF. CDR3 sequence (DNA): TGTGCCAGTAAGGAGACAGTTCGCCACTACGAGCAGTACTTC.

CDR3 sequence (DNA): TGTGCCAGCAGTTTGGGGCTAGGTTTCGCGAATGAGCAGTTCTTC. This codes for CASSLGLGFANEQFF. The genes are TRBV27 and TRBJ2-1, with TRBD1 as a possible D gene (5 bases). The CDR3 sequence is 15 residues long. CDR1 and CDR2 (germline): MNHEY, SMNVEV (reference sequence). The V and J ends lost 3 bases and 7 bases respectively, with 16 bases between them.

There are a few counts of this clone. This chain joins TRBV7-9 and TRBJ2-7, with 8 bases lining up with TRBD2. The ends lost 0 bases at V and 13 bases at J; junction bases unmatched: 11. This CDR3 region has 14 residues. The V gene's germline CDR1 is SEHNR and CDR2 FQNEAQ (reference sequence). The CDR3 reads CASSLADTSGRIYF. For the CDR3, the DNA is TGTGCCAGCAGCTTAGCGGACACAAGCGGGAGAATTTACTTC.

The chain links TRBV15 to TRBJ2-4; a possible D gene is TRBD1 (5 bases). This CDR3 is 14 amino acids long. CDR1 LNHNV and CDR2 YYDKDF come from the germline V gene (reference sequence). V shed 5 bases and J shed 3 bases, with 11 bases lying between them. For the CDR3, the DNA is TGTGCCACCAGCGAACCTCAGGGCAAAAACATTCAGTACTTC. This translates into CATSEPQGKNIQYF.

The CDR3 is CASSGSGGRNTGELFF. CDR3 sequence (DNA): TGCGCCAGCAGCGGTAGCGGAGGTCGGAACACCGGGGAGCTGTTTTTT. This sequence joins TRBV4-3 and TRBJ2-2; D is possibly TRBD2 (6 bases). The CDR3 is 16 residues long. V lost 5 bases, J lost 1 base, and 14 bases lay in between. CDR1 and CDR2 (germline): LGHNA, YSLEER.

This clone turned up a few times. The V gene is TRBV14, the J gene TRBJ2-1, with D possibly TRBD1 on 7 matching bases. The CDR3 sequence is 16 residues long. Germline lookup yields CDR1 SGHDN and CDR2 FVKESK. The V end was cut by 2 bases, the J end by 6 bases, with 17 bases between. This CDR3 is CASSQRGRGSANEQFF. The CDR3 DNA reads TGTGCCAGCAGCCAAAGGGGGCGGGGATCCGCCAATGAGCAGTTCTTC.

Written as DNA, the CDR3 is TGCGCCAGCAGCCAAGGCGGGAGAAACACAGATACGCAGTATTTT. Translating it yields CASSQGGRNTDTQYF. The chain uses TRBV4-1 and TRBJ2-3; 7 bases map to TRBD2. J gave up 2 bases and V 1 base, and 3 bases lay outside the gene matches. The CDR3 length is 15 residues. The germline V gene has CDR1 MGHRA and CDR2 YSYEKL.

This sequence joins TRBV6-5 and TRBJ2-2, with TRBD1 as a possible D gene (5 bases). The CDR3 covers 15 residues. V dropped 10 bases and J dropped 0 bases, with 15 bases sitting between them. Germline values: CDR1 MNHEY, CDR2 SVGAGI. This chain's CDR3 is CATADSGPNTGELFF. The DNA of the CDR3 is TGTGCCACCGCTGACTCAGGGCCGAACACCGGGGAGCTGTTTTTT.

This chain links TRBV11-3 with TRBJ2-7; D not certain. With 3 bases removed from V and 3 bases from J, the gap between germline ends came to 15 bases. CDR3 length: 15 amino acids. Germline V gives CDR1 SGHNT, CDR2 YENEEA. CDR3 residues: CASSLRSPVFYEQYF. The CDR3 coding sequence is TGTGCCAGCAGCTTGAGGAGTCCAGTTTTCTACGAGCAGTACTTC. Full variable domain (missing parts from reference TRBV11-3 and TRBJ2-7): EAGVVQSPRYKIIEKKQPVAFWCNPISGHNTLYWYLQNLGQGPELLIRYENEEAVDDSQLPKDRFSAERLKGVDSTLKIQPAELGDSAVYLCASSLRSPVFYEQYFGPGTRLTVT.

The V call is TRBV7-2, the J call TRBJ2-7; maybe TRBD2 (6 bases). The germline V and J ends were trimmed by 5 bases and 4 bases, with 30 bases remaining between them. The CDR3 consists of 19 residues. Germline V gives CDR1 SGHTA, CDR2 FQGNSA. CDR3 loop: CASSPPDGSQLANCYEQYF. CDR3 DNA: TGTGCCAGCAGCCCACCCGACGGATCCCAGCTAGCGAATTGTTACGAGCAGTACTTC.

CDR3 region: CASPRHSNQPQHF. The CDR3 DNA reads TGCGCCAGCCCCAGGCATAGCAATCAGCCCCAGCATTTT. The chain joins TRBV5-1 to TRBJ1-5; D remains unclear. Deletions cut 7 bases from V and 0 bases from J, with 8 bases between. The CDR3 is 13 residues long. From germline, CDR1 is SGHRS and CDR2 YFSETQ.

Only one count was recorded for this clone. The V and J genes are TRBV6-5 and TRBJ2-1, with D maybe TRBD2 (6 bases). The germline V gene has CDR1 MNHEY and CDR2 SVGAGI. Trimming removed 2 bases at V and 5 bases at J, with 10 bases between. The CDR3 is made up of 14 amino acids. The CDR3 sequence: CASSYEGLNNEQFF. CDR3 in DNA: TGTGCCAGCAGTTACGAGGGACTCAACAATGAGCAGTTCTTC.

This chain connects TRBV4-2 to TRBJ2-1, with a weak D call TRBD2 (5 bases). Germline V lookup: CDR1 LGHNA, CDR2 YNFKEQ. The CDR3 runs to 16 residues. The V gene lost 2 bases and the J gene lost 9 bases, with 20 bases spanning the gap. CDR3 residues: CASSQRTSSGESEQFF. In DNA form, the CDR3 reads TGTGCCAGCAGCCAACGGACGAGCTCCGGGGAGAGTGAGCAGTTCTTC.